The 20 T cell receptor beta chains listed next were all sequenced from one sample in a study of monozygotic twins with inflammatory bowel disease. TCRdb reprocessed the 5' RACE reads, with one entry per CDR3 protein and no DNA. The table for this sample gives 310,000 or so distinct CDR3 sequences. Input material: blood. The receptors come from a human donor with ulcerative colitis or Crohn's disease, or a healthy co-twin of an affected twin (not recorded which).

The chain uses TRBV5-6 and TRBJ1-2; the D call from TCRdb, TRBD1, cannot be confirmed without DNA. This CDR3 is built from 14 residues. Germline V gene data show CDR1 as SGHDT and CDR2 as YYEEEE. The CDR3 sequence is CASSLVGTKDGYTF.

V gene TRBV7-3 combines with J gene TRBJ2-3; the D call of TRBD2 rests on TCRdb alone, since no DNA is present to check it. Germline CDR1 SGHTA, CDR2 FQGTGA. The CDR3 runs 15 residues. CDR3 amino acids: CASSFRTSAADTQYF.

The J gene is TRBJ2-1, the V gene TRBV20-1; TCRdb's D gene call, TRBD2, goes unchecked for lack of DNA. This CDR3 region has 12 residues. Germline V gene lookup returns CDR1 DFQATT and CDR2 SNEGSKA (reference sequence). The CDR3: CSAGPPGHEQFF.

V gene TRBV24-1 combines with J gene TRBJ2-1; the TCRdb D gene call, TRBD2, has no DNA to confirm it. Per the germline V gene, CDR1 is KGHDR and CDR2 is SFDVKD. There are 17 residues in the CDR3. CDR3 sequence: CATSDFPTSGRDYEQFF.

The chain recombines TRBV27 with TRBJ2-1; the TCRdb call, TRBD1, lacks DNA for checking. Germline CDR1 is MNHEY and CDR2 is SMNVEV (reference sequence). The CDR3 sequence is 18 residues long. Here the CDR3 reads CASSLEKPGTGFGNEQFF.

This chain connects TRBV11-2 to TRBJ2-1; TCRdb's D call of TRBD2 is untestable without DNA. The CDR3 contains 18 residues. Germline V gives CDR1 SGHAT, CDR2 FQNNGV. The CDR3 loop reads CASSLSVGLAGEYNEQFF.

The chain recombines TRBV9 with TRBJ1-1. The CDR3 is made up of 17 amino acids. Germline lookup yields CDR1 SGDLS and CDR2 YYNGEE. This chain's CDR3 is CASSPSRWAGLNTEAFF.

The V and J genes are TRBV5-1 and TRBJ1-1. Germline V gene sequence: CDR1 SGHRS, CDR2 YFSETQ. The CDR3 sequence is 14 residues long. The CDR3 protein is CASSWGQENTEAFF.

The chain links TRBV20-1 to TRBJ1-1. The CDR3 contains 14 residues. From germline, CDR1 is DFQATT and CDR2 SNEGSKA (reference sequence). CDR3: CSATGSGRNTEAFF.

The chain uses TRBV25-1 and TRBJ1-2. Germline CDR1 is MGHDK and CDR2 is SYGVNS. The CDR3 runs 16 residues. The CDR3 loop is CASRPAPGGELNGYTF.

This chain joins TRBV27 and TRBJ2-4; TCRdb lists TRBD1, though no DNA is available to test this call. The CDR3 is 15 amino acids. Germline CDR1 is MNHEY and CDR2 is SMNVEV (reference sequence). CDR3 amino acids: CASSTLQLAKNIQYF.

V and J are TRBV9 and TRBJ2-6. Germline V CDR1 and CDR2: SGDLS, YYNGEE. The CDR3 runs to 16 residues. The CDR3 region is CASSVDRTSGANVLTF.

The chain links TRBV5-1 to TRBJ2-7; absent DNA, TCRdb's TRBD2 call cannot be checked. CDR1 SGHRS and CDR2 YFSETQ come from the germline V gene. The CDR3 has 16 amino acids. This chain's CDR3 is CASSISGRARSYEQYF. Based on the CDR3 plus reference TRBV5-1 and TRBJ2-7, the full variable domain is KAGVTQTPRYLIKTRGQQVTLSCSPISGHRSVSWYQQTPGQGLQFLFEYFSETQRNKGNFPGRFSGRQFSNSRSEMNVSTLELGDSALYLCASSISGRARSYEQYFGPGTRLTVT.

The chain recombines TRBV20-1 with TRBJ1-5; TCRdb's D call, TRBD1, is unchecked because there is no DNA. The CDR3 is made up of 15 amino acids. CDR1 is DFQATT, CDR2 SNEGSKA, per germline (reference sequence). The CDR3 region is CSARELGREYQPQHF.

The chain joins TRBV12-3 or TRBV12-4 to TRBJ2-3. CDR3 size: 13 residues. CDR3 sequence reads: CASSRIFTDTQYF.

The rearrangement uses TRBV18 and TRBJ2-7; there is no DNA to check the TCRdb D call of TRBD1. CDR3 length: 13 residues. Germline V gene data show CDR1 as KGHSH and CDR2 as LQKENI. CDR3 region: CASSRAELHEQYF.

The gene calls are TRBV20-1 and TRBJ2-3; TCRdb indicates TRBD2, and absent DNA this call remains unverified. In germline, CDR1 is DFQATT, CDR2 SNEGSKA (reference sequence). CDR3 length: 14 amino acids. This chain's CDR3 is CSARVAGSTDTQYF.

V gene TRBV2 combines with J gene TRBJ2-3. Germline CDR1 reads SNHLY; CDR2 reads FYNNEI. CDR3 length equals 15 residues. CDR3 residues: CASSERDPAQSTQYF.

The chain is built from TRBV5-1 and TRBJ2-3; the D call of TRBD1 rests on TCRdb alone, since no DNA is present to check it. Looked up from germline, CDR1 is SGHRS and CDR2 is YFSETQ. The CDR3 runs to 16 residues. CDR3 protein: CASSVNRATSTDTQYF.

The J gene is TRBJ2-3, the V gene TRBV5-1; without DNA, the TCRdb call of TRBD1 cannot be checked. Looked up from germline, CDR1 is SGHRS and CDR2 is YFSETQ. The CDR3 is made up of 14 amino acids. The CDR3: CASSRTDNTDTQYF.